This TCR beta chain was captured in a study of T-cell reconstitution after alpha-beta-depleted transplantation in children. For TCRbeta, the library was prepared with unique molecular identifiers. Each CDR3 protein is one row after TCRdb ran MiXCR on the PCR reads. The sample has 170,000 or so distinct CDR3 sequences; about 6.8% are singletons. The table lists this clonotype with many counts. Per germline, CDR1 MGHDK and CDR2 SYGVNS. The CDR3 has 13 amino acids. The ends lost 10 bases at V and 4 bases at J; junction bases unmatched: 5. The material sequenced was PBMCs from the stem cell graft donor, taken from the stem cell graft. The chain has TRBV25-1 and TRBJ1-2, with 11 bases identical to TRBD1. The receptor comes from a human donor who donated a stem cell graft to a child with Wiskott-Aldrich syndrome. This chain's CDR3 is CATQDRGPYGYTF. CDR3 DNA sequence: TGTGCCACTCAGGACAGGGGGCCCTATGGCTACACCTTC.